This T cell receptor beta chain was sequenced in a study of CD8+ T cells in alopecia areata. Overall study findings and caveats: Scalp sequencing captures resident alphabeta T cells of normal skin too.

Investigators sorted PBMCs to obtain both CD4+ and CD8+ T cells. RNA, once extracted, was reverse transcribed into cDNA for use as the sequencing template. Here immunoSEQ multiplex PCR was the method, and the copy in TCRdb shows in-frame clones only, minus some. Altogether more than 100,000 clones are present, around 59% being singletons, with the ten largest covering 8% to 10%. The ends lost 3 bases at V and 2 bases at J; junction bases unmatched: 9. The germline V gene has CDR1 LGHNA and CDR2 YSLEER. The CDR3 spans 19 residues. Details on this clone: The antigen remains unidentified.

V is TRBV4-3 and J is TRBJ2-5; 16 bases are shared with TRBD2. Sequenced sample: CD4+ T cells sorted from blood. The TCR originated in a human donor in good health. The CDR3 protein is CASSHPGLAGGPGQETQYF. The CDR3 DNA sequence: TGCGCCAGCAGCCACCCGGGACTAGCGGGGGGGCCGGGGCAAGAGACCCAGTACTTC.